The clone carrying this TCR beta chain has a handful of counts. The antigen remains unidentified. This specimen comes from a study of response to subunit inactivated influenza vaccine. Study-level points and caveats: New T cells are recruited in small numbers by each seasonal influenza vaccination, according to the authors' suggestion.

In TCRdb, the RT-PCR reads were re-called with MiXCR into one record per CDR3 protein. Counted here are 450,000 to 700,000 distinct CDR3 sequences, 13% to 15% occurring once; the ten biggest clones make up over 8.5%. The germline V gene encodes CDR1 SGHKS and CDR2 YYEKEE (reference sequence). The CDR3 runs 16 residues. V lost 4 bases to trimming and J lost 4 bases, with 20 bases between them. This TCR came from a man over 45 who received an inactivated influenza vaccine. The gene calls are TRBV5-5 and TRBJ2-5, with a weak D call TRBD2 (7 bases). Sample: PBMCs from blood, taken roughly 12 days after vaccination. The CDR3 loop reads CASSERGGEVGETQYF. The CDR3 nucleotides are TGTGCCAGCAGCGAGAGGGGGGGAGAGGTAGGAGAGACCCAGTACTTC.